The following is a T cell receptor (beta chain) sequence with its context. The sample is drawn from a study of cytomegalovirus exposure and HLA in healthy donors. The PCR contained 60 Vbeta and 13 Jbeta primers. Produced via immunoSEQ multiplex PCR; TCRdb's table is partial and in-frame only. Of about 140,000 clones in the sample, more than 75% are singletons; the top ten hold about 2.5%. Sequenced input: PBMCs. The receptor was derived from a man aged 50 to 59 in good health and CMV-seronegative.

This CDR3 reads CASSYSQASVGYGYTF. CDR3 DNA sequence: TGTGCCAGCAGTTACTCACAGGCCTCGGTCGGCTATGGCTACACCTTC. The J gene is TRBJ1-2, the V gene TRBV6-5; D is perhaps TRBD1 (5 bases). CDR1 is MNHEY, CDR2 SVGAGI, per germline. V dropped 0 bases and J dropped 4 bases, with 15 bases sitting between them. CDR3 length equals 16 residues.